Below are 22 T cell receptor beta chains sequenced from a single sample in a study of CXCR3-negative and CXCR3-positive naive CD8 T cells. Study observations and caveats: Hydrophobicity was higher for TRB CDR3s found in CXCR3-positive naive cells than in CXCR3-negative naive cells.

No cognate antigen is known for these TCRs. Each TRB cDNA library was prepared by 5' RACE (with UMI labels). TCRdb reprocessed the 5' RACE reads and keeps a single row for each CDR3 protein, giving no DNA. The repertoire table contains approximately 120,000 distinct CDR3 sequences. Specimen: naive CXCR3+ CD8+ T cells from blood. The subset: CD45RO-CCR7+CD27+CD95- naive CD8+ T cells expressing CXCR3 (TNR3+). The receptors stem from a human donor in good health. Some clones in this sample may be carry-over from other donors' samples.

The V and J genes are TRBV4-1 and TRBJ2-3; checking the TCRdb D call of TRBD1 is not possible without DNA. There are 18 residues in the CDR3. Germline CDR1 is MGHRA and CDR2 is YSYEKL. The CDR3 reads CASSQEAGRRLPTDTQYF.

This chain connects TRBV7-8 to TRBJ2-1. Germline loops: CDR1 SGHVS, CDR2 FQNEAQ. The CDR3 covers 14 residues. CDR3 sequence reads: CASSLSNSNDEQFF.

CDR3 region: CASSFGQPYEQYF. The chain joins TRBV12-3 or TRBV12-4 to TRBJ2-7. CDR3 length: 13 residues.

V usage is TRBV6-5 and J usage is TRBJ2-3; no DNA is available, so the TRBD2 call from TCRdb remains unchecked. The germline gives CDR1 MNHEY, CDR2 SVGAGI. The CDR3 consists of 15 residues. CDR3 sequence reads: CASAGTSGSTDTQYF.

The chain uses TRBV28 and TRBJ1-2; the TCRdb D gene call, TRBD1, has no DNA to confirm it. In germline, CDR1 is MDHEN, CDR2 SYDVKM. CDR3 length: 14 residues. The CDR3 region is CASRMPGANYGYTF.

The chain recombines TRBV7-9 with TRBJ2-5; without DNA, the TCRdb call of TRBD2 cannot be checked. Germline-derived CDR1 and CDR2 are SEHNR and FQNEAQ (reference sequence). The CDR3 is made up of 13 amino acids. CDR3 protein: CASGLAMGETQYF.

The chain couples TRBV4-1 to TRBJ2-7. Germline values: CDR1 MGHRA, CDR2 YSYEKL. The CDR3 consists of 16 residues. CDR3 sequence: CASSQGRYGATSEQYF.

CDR3 residues: CSATGLAGVNEQFF. The chain couples TRBV29-1 to TRBJ2-1; checking the TCRdb D call of TRBD2 is not possible without DNA. This CDR3 has 14 amino acids. Germline CDR1 SQVTM, CDR2 ANQGSEA.

The CDR3 is CASNDVNEQFF. The chain links TRBV5-4 to TRBJ2-1. The germline V gene has CDR1 SGHNT and CDR2 YYREEE (reference sequence). The CDR3 totals 11 residues.

V usage is TRBV19 and J usage is TRBJ2-7; absent DNA, TCRdb's TRBD2 call cannot be checked. The germline gives CDR1 LNHDA, CDR2 SQIVND (reference sequence). The CDR3 contains 16 residues. The CDR3: CASSSDLAGMVYEQYF.

CDR3 region: CASSLAGETNYGYTF. The chain carries TRBV7-9 and TRBJ1-2. Germline assignment: CDR1 SEHNR and CDR2 FQNEAQ (reference sequence). This CDR3 is built from 15 residues. Using reference TRBV7-9 and TRBJ1-2 for the parts outside the CDR3, the full variable domain is DTGVSQNPRHKITKRGQNVTFRCDPISEHNRLYWYRQTLGQGPEFLTYFQNEAQLEKSRLLSDRFSAERPKGSFSTLEIQRTEQGDSAMYLCASSLAGETNYGYTFGSGTRLTVV.

The chain employs TRBV6-1 and TRBJ2-2; TCRdb's D gene call, TRBD2, goes unchecked for lack of DNA. The CDR3 sequence is 17 residues long. CDR1 is MNHNS and CDR2 is SASEGT in the germline V gene. CDR3 sequence: CASSELWQGPNTGELFF.

The J gene is TRBJ2-1, the V gene TRBV6-9; TCRdb's D gene call, TRBD2, goes unchecked for lack of DNA. The CDR3 is 17 residues long. Germline values: CDR1 MNHGY, CDR2 SVAAGI. CDR3 protein: CAIQESPAGFSYNEQFF.

This chain links TRBV28 with TRBJ2-3; lacking DNA, the TRBD2 call made by TCRdb goes unchecked. This CDR3 spans 16 amino acids. Germline V lookup: CDR1 MDHEN, CDR2 SYDVKM. The CDR3: CASSSGLAGDTDTQYF.

This sequence joins TRBV28 and TRBJ2-7. The CDR3 totals 13 residues. The germline gives CDR1 MDHEN, CDR2 SYDVKM. The CDR3 sequence: CASRPVTSYEQYF.

The chain joins TRBV7-9 to TRBJ2-7; without DNA, the TCRdb call of TRBD1 cannot be checked. This CDR3 has 16 amino acids. CDR1 SEHNR and CDR2 FQNEAQ come from the germline V gene (reference sequence). This CDR3 is CASSRQTGTGGFEQYF. Combining the CDR3 with reference TRBV7-9 and TRBJ2-7 gives the whole variable domain DTGVSQNPRHKITKRGQNVTFRCDPISEHNRLYWYRQTLGQGPEFLTYFQNEAQLEKSRLLSDRFSAERPKGSFSTLEIQRTEQGDSAMYLCASSRQTGTGGFEQYFGPGTRLTVT.

This chain links TRBV5-1 with TRBJ1-2; TCRdb reports TRBD1, a call that lacks DNA to check it against. Germline loops: CDR1 SGHRS, CDR2 YFSETQ. This CDR3 has 12 amino acids. The CDR3 protein is CASNTGNYGYTF.

The genes are TRBV15 and TRBJ2-3; there is no DNA to check the TCRdb D call of TRBD2. Germline V gene data show CDR1 as LNHNV and CDR2 as YYDKDF (reference sequence). The CDR3 has 14 amino acids. This CDR3 is CATGRGGGTDTQYF. Full variable domain (outside the CDR3, taken from reference TRBV15 and TRBJ2-3): DAMVIQNPRYQVTQFGKPVTLSCSQTLNHNVMYWYQQKSSQAPKLLFHYYDKDFNNEADTPDNFQSRRPNTSFCFLDIRSPGLGDTAMYLCATGRGGGTDTQYFGPGTRLTVL.

CDR3 sequence reads: CASSLTGQGAKNIQYF. The rearrangement links TRBV7-9 to TRBJ2-4; TCRdb's D call of TRBD1 is untestable without DNA. The CDR3 covers 16 residues. The germline CDR1 and CDR2 sequences are SEHNR and FQNEAQ (reference sequence).

This chain connects TRBV5-1 to TRBJ2-1; TCRdb selects TRBD2, and the lack of DNA leaves this call unchecked. Germline CDR1 reads SGHRS; CDR2 reads YFSETQ. The CDR3 is 16 amino acids. The chain's CDR3 is CASSLEAGGLLNEQFF.

The chain links TRBV2 to TRBJ2-2; TCRdb returns TRBD1, unconfirmable since there is no DNA. Germline loops: CDR1 SNHLY, CDR2 FYNNEI. CDR3 size: 19 residues. CDR3 loop: CASSGGKGKYRRNTGELFF.

This chain uses TRBV7-9 with TRBJ2-7; TCRdb selects TRBD1, and the lack of DNA leaves this call unchecked. The CDR3 sequence is 14 residues long. Germline V CDR1 and CDR2: SEHNR, FQNEAQ (reference sequence). Here the CDR3 reads CASSRVQGLDEQYF.